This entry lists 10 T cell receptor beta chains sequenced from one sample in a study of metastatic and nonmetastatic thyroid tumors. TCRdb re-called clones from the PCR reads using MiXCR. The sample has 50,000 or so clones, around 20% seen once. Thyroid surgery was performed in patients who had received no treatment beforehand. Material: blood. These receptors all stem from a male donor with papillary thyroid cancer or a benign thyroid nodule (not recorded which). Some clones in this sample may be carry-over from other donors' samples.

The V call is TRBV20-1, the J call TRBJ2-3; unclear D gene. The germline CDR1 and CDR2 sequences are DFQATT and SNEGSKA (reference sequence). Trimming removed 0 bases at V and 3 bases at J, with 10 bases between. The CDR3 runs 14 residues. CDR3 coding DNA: TGCAGTGCTAGAGATGGTAGGAGTACAGATACGCAGTATTTT. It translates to CSARDGRSTDTQYF.

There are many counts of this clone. CDR3 region: CASSLGQANYEQYF. CDR3 nucleotides: TGTGCCAGCAGCTTGGGACAGGCGAACTACGAGCAGTACTTC. The chain has TRBV5-6 and TRBJ2-7; the D gene is possibly TRBD1 (6 bases). CDR3 length: 14 residues. Trimming removed 0 bases at V and 3 bases at J, with 10 bases between. The germline V gene encodes CDR1 SGHDT and CDR2 YYEEEE.

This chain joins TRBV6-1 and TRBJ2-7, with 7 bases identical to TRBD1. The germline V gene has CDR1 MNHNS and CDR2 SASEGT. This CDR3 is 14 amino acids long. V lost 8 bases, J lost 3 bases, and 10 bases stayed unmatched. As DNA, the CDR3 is TGTGCCAGCCGAGGCGTGACAGGGTTCTACGAGCAGTACTTC. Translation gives CASRGVTGFYEQYF.

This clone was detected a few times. The chain's CDR3 is CASSLSPDWKPYEQYF. CDR3 coding DNA: TGTGCCAGCAGTTTGAGCCCGGATTGGAAGCCGTACGAGCAGTACTTC. This rearrangement joins TRBV28 to TRBJ2-7; D ambiguous. V gave up 3 bases and J gave up 4 bases, with 19 bases separating them. Germline lookup yields CDR1 MDHEN and CDR2 SYDVKM. The CDR3 is made up of 16 amino acids.

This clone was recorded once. The CDR3 nucleotides are TGTGCCAGCAGCCAAGGACTAGCGGGAGTGGAGCAGTTCTTC. This sequence encodes CASSQGLAGVEQFF. V gene TRBV3-1 combines with J gene TRBJ2-1; 12 nucleotides agree with TRBD2. This CDR3 is built from 14 residues. V was pared by 1 base and J by 10 bases, with 2 bases of the junction left unmatched. Germline CDR1 reads LGHDT; CDR2 reads YNNKEL (reference sequence).

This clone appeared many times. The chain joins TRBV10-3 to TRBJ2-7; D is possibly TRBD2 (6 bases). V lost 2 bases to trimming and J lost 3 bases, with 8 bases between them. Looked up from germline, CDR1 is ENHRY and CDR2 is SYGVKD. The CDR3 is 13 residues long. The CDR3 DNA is TGTGCCATCAGTGAGCGGGAGTTCTACGAGCAGTACTTC. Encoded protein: CAISEREFYEQYF.

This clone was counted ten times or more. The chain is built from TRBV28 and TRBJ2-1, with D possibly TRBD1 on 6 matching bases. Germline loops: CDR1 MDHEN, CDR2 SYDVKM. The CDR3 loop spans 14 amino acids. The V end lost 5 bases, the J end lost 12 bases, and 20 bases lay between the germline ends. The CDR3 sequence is CASSRRTDSNPQFF. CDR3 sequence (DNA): TGTGCCAGCAGTCGGAGGACAGACTCTAATCCGCAGTTCTTC.

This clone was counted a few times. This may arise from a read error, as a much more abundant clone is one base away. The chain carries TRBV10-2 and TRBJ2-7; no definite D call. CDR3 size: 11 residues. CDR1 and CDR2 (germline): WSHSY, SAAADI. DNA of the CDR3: TGCTCCACATCTAGCTCCTACGAGCAGTACTTC. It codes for CSTSSSYEQYF.

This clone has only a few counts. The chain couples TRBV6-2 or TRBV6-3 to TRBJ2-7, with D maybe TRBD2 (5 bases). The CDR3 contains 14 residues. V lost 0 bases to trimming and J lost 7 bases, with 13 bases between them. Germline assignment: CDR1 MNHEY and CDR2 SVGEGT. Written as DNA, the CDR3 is TGTGCCAGCAGTTACTCTCGGGAAGGAGGTGAGCAGTACTTC. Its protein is CASSYSREGGEQYF.

CDR3 sequence reads: CASTPGTGLATGELFF. CDR3 DNA: TGTGCCAGCACTCCAGGGACAGGGTTGGCCACCGGGGAGCTGTTTTTT. The chain couples TRBV7-8 to TRBJ2-2; 9 bases match TRBD1. Germline loops: CDR1 SGHVS, CDR2 FQNEAQ. The CDR3 has 16 amino acids. The ends lost 7 bases at V and 4 bases at J; junction bases unmatched: 10.